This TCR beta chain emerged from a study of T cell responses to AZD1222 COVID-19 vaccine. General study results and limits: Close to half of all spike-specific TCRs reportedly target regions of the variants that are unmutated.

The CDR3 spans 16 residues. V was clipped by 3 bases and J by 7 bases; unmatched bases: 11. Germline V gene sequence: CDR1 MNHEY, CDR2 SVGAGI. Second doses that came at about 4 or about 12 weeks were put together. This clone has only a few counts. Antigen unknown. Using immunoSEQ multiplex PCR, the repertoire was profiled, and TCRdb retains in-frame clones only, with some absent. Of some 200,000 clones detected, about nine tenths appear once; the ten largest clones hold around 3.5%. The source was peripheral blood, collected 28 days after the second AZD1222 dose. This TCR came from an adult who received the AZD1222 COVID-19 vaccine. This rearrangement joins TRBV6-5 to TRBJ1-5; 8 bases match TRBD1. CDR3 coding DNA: TGTGCCAGCAGTTATCTGTGGACAGGGCGGCCACAGCCCCAGCATTTT. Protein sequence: CASSYLWTGRPQPQHF.